One sample yielded the 9 T cell receptor beta chains listed below, sequenced in a study of T cells in localized non-small cell lung cancer. Here immunoSEQ multiplex PCR was the method, and the copy in TCRdb shows in-frame clones only, minus some. The sample shows approximately 30,000 clones, nearly 90% of them seen only once. Source: peripheral blood mononuclear cells, taken before any cancer treatment. Receptors originate from a woman between 35 and 70 years old with stage III lung adenocarcinoma.

In its sample, this clone was seen a few times. This chain joins TRBV30 and TRBJ1-1; D gene unclear. Trimming shortened V by 3 bases and J by 10 bases, and 18 bases separated the two germline ends. Germline V gene sequence: CDR1 GTSNPN, CDR2 SVGIG (reference sequence). This CDR3 spans 13 amino acids. The CDR3 loop reads CAWSLRGQSVAFF. DNA for the CDR3: TGTGCCTGGAGCCTCAGAGGTCAATCGGTAGCTTTCTTT.

The J gene is TRBJ1-5, the V gene TRBV30, with a weak D call TRBD1 (6 bases). Trimming left V 2 bases short and J 4 bases short, with 9 bases between. CDR1 GTSNPN and CDR2 SVGIG come from the germline V gene (reference sequence). This CDR3 is 13 amino acids long. The CDR3: CAWSKQGNQPQHF. CDR3 bases: TGTGCCTGGAGTAAACAGGGAAATCAGCCCCAGCATTTT.

The chain links TRBV19 to TRBJ1-2; 7 nucleotides match TRBD1. Germline values: CDR1 LNHDA, CDR2 SQIVND (reference sequence). The CDR3 extends over 15 amino acids. V trimming: 2 bases; J trimming: 6 bases; junction bases outside the gene matches: 9. The CDR3 here is CASSILQGPRDGYTF. CDR3 DNA: TGTGCCAGTAGTATATTACAGGGGCCGAGGGATGGCTACACCTTC.

The chain links TRBV18 to TRBJ2-2; no clear D gene. Germline lookup yields CDR1 KGHSH and CDR2 LQKENI. The V and J ends lost 2 bases and 1 base respectively, with 5 bases between them. The CDR3 contains 14 residues. Here the CDR3 DNA reads TGTGCCAGCTCACCAGCCATGAACACCGGGGAGCTGTTTTTT. Its protein product is CASSPAMNTGELFF.

The chain uses TRBV9 and TRBJ1-3; D is ambiguous. V lost 4 bases and J lost 0, with 5 bases in between. The CDR3 totals 13 residues. Germline loops: CDR1 SGDLS, CDR2 YYNGEE. The CDR3 DNA reads TGTGCCAGCAGCTTTTCCTCTGGAAACACCATATATTTT. It encodes CASSFSSGNTIYF.

V is TRBV5-4 and J is TRBJ2-2; 10 nucleotides line up with TRBD2. The CDR3 is made up of 16 amino acids. The V segment lost 4 bases and the J segment 5 bases; nucleotides outside the gene matches: 8. Germline values: CDR1 SGHNT, CDR2 YYREEE (reference sequence). The CDR3 DNA follows: TGTGCCAGCAGCCGAGAGCTAGCGGGAGTTACCGGGGAGCTGTTTTTT. Protein product: CASSRELAGVTGELFF.

This clone turned up a few times. The genes are TRBV4-2 and TRBJ2-3; D is uncertain. CDR1 and CDR2 (germline): LGHNA, YNFKEQ. Between the trimmed V and J ends, which lost 2 bases and 2 bases, there was a span of 2 bases. The CDR3 runs 12 residues. This chain's CDR3 is CASSQLTDTQYF. DNA of the CDR3: TGTGCCAGCAGCCAACTCACAGATACGCAGTATTTT.

The rearrangement links TRBV2 to TRBJ2-5; unclear D gene. Looked up from germline, CDR1 is SNHLY and CDR2 is FYNNEI. Trimming left V 6 bases short and J 1 base short, with 15 bases between. The CDR3 has 15 residues. The DNA for the CDR3 is TGTGCCAGCAGGTCTGAGCAGGAACGCCAAGAGACCCAGTACTTC. This codes for CASRSEQERQETQYF.

The chain is built from TRBV7-8 and TRBJ2-7; 8 bases agree with TRBD1. In germline, CDR1 is SGHVS, CDR2 FQNEAQ. Trimming took 6 bases from V and 6 from J; bases not matched to a gene: 10. This CDR3 contains 14 residues. The DNA for the CDR3 is TGTGCCAGCAGGACCGGGACAGGACATGGCGAGCAGTACTTC. It translates to CASRTGTGHGEQYF.